The clone carrying this TCR beta chain was detected a few times. Time point indicated: blood 2 weeks post-SBRT. Treatment in this sample: 15 Gy SBRT to primary tumor, nephrectomy 4 weeks later. TCRdb's table, derived via immunoSEQ multiplex PCR, lists solely in-frame clones and lacks some. The profile shows roughly 130,000 clones, approximately 80% of them singletons. This sample was taken from a study of radiation and T cells in renal cell carcinoma. V lost 0 bases and J 1 base, leaving 8 bases between the germline ends. The CDR3 is made up of 15 amino acids. Germline V CDR1 and CDR2: SGHDT, YYEEEE. Here the sequenced sample was blood, taken from a patient whose treatment included radiotherapy and nephrectomy. The receptor comes from a woman aged 55 to 70 with renal cell carcinoma. The chain uses TRBV5-6 and TRBJ1-5; a possible D gene is TRBD1 (5 bases). DNA for the CDR3: TGTGCCAGCAGCTTGGCCGGGGGAAGCAATCAGCCCCAGCATTTT. Amino acid sequence: CASSLAGGSNQPQHF.